This T cell receptor beta chain was identified during a study of T cell responses to AZD1222 COVID-19 vaccine. TCRdb's table, derived via immunoSEQ multiplex PCR, lists solely in-frame clones and lacks some. This sample yields 80,000 to 100,000 clones, of which about 91% are seen a single time; over 9% belongs to the top ten. The starting material was peripheral blood, obtained on day 0 of MenACWY control vaccination. This TCR came from an adult in good health.

The CDR3 DNA reads TGCGCCAGCAGCCAAGGGACAGGGGGTCCCTTAGGGACCCAGTACTTC. Translation: CASSQGTGGPLGTQYF. The chain carries TRBV4-1 and TRBJ2-5, with 10 nucleotides matching TRBD1. Germline values: CDR1 MGHRA, CDR2 YSYEKL. The CDR3 is made up of 16 amino acids. The trim removed 1 base at V and 7 bases at J, leaving 9 bases unmatched.